These 7 T cell receptor beta chains were sequenced from one sample in a study of T cell responses to AZD1222 COVID-19 vaccine. TCRdb keeps only in-frame clones here, not all; method: immunoSEQ multiplex PCR. The sample carries 120,000 or so clones, nearly 90% recorded once. Specimen: peripheral blood, collected on day 0 of AZD1222 vaccination. All receptors come from an adult in good health.

The chain is built from TRBV7-2 and TRBJ1-3; TRBD1 aligns across 8 bases. The CDR3 covers 14 residues. V lost 5 bases and J lost 3; bases outside the gene matches: 3. Germline values: CDR1 SGHTA, CDR2 FQGNSA. The CDR3 protein is CASSTDRGGNTIYF. CDR3 sequence (DNA): TGTGCCAGCAGCACAGACAGGGGTGGAAACACCATATATTTT.

This clone was seen a handful of times. The CDR3 spells CASSPHSIQPQHF. CDR3 nucleotides: TGTGCCAGCAGCCCTCACAGTATTCAGCCCCAGCATTTT. The chain combines TRBV28 with TRBJ1-5, with no clear D. V was cut by 6 bases and J by 6 bases, with 12 bases left in between. CDR1 MDHEN and CDR2 SYDVKM come from the germline V gene. CDR3 length: 13 residues.

The CDR3 DNA sequence: TGTGCCAGCACACCTCCGGGACTAGCTGGAGAGGGAGAGACCCAGTACTTC. This sequence encodes CASTPPGLAGEGETQYF. The chain carries TRBV28 and TRBJ2-5, with TRBD2 matching 9 bases. Per the germline V gene, CDR1 is MDHEN and CDR2 is SYDVKM. The V gene end was trimmed by 7 bases and the J gene end by 4 bases; junction bases not matched to a gene: 16. There are 17 residues in the CDR3. Combining the CDR3 with reference TRBV28 and TRBJ2-5 gives the whole variable domain DVKVTQSSRYLVKRTGEKVFLECVQDMDHENMFWYRQDPGLGLRLIYFSYDVKMKEKGDIPEGYSVSREKKERFSLILESASTNQTSMYLCASTPPGLAGEGETQYFGPGTRLLVL.

The chain is built from TRBV5-1 and TRBJ1-3; 8 nucleotides agree with TRBD1. The V segment lost 3 bases and the J segment 2 bases; nucleotides outside the gene matches: 4. Germline V CDR1 and CDR2: SGHRS, YFSETQ. CDR3 size: 15 residues. The CDR3 spells CASSSGQGAGNTIYF. CDR3 sequence (DNA): TGCGCCAGCAGCTCTGGACAGGGAGCTGGAAACACCATATATTTT.

This clone was detected a few times. The rearrangement joins TRBV7-2 to TRBJ1-3; D is perhaps TRBD1 (6 bases). The CDR3 loop spans 13 amino acids. Germline-derived CDR1 and CDR2 are SGHTA and FQGNSA. V was clipped by 5 bases and J by 4 bases, with 9 bases between them. This CDR3 reads CASSRDIGNTIYF. The CDR3 bases are TGTGCCAGCAGCCGGGACATCGGAAACACCATATATTTT.

Worth noting for this clone: Relative to the germline gene, one junction end is altered; a read error may explain this. The gene calls are TRBV7-7 and TRBJ2-1, with TRBD2 identical over 8 bases. Germline assignment: CDR1 SSHAT and CDR2 FNYEAQ (reference sequence). The CDR3 runs to 15 residues. CDR3 loop: CASSLLAGPYNEQFF. The CDR3 bases are TGTGCTAGCAGCCTCTTAGCGGGGCCCTACAATGAGCAGTTCTTC. Filled out from reference TRBV7-7 and TRBJ2-1, the complete variable domain reads GAGVSQSPRYKVTKRGQDVTLRCDPISSHATLYWYQQALGQGPEFLTYFNYEAQPDKSGLPSDRFSAERPEGSISTLTIQRTEQRDSAMYRCASSLLAGPYNEQFFGPGTRLTVL.

As concerns this clone: Within the sample, other DNA sequences also encode this same CDR3. CDR3 coding DNA: TGCGCCAGCAGCTTGGAGGGGAACACTGAAGCTTTCTTT. It encodes CASSLEGNTEAFF. J is TRBJ1-1 and V is TRBV5-1; unclear D gene. Germline V lookup: CDR1 SGHRS, CDR2 YFSETQ. The CDR3 covers 13 residues. V was shortened by 0 bases and J by 1 base, with 4 bases between the two germline ends.